This passage covers 18 T cell receptor beta chains from one sample sequenced in a study of blood T cell repertoires in COVID-19. Sequenced by immunoSEQ multiplex PCR; TCRdb stores in-frame clones only, minus some. Among 250,000 to 300,000 clones listed, around 90% were seen once. Sequenced material: PBMCs or T cells enriched from blood (not recorded which). The receptors come from a woman aged 25 to 45 who had recovered from COVID-19.

This chain connects TRBV9 to TRBJ2-3; the D gene is possibly TRBD2 (5 bases). The CDR3 has 15 residues. The ends were cut back, 1 base at V and 1 base at J, with 10 bases in the middle. Looked up from germline, CDR1 is SGDLS and CDR2 is YYNGEE. DNA for the CDR3: TGTGCCAGCAGCGTACGGGAAGCGGGCACAGATACGCAGTATTTT. It codes for CASSVREAGTDTQYF.

V is TRBV30 and J is TRBJ2-5, with 11 nucleotides matching TRBD2. Germline assignment: CDR1 GTSNPN and CDR2 SVGIG (reference sequence). This CDR3 contains 16 residues. V shed 1 base, J shed 6 bases, and the junction held 10 bases outside the gene matches. The CDR3 region is CAWSGISGGAGKTQYF. The CDR3 DNA reads TGTGCCTGGAGTGGGATTAGCGGGGGGGCTGGAAAGACCCAGTACTTC. Looking up the rest from reference TRBV30 and TRBJ2-5 gives the full variable domain: SQTIHQWPATLVQPVGSPLSLECTVEGTSNPNLYWYRQAAGRGLQLLFYSVGIGQISSEVPQNLSASRPQDRQFILSSKKLLLSDSGFYLCAWSGISGGAGKTQYFGPGTRLLVL.

The chain combines TRBV9 with TRBJ2-1; 11 bases are a match to TRBD2. The germline V gene encodes CDR1 SGDLS and CDR2 YYNGEE. The CDR3 loop spans 16 amino acids. J gave up 5 bases and V 4 bases, and 8 bases lay outside the gene matches. CDR3 sequence reads: CASSTRLAGRHNEQFF. CDR3 DNA: TGTGCCAGCAGCACCCGACTAGCGGGAAGGCACAATGAGCAGTTCTTC.

This clone was seen a few times. This sequence joins TRBV2 and TRBJ1-1, with D maybe TRBD1 (6 bases). CDR3 length: 16 amino acids. Looked up from germline, CDR1 is SNHLY and CDR2 is FYNNEI. Trimming cost V 6 bases and J 4 bases, with 21 bases left between them. CDR3 amino acids: CASSSSSRQGSTEAFF. CDR3 in DNA: TGTGCCAGCAGCAGCAGTTCGCGGCAGGGGTCCACTGAAGCTTTCTTT. Using reference TRBV2 and TRBJ1-1 for the parts outside the CDR3, the full variable domain is EPEVTQTPSHQVTQMGQEVILRCVPISNHLYFYWYRQILGQKVEFLVSFYNNEISEKSEIFDDQFSVERPDGSNFTLKIRSTKLEDSAMYFCASSSSSRQGSTEAFFGQGTRLTVV.

This chain joins TRBV6-5 and TRBJ2-7; D is possibly TRBD2 (6 bases). Per the germline V gene, CDR1 is MNHEY and CDR2 is SVGAGI. V was trimmed by 0 bases and J by 2 bases, leaving 11 bases between them. The CDR3 has 15 amino acids. In nucleotides, the CDR3 is TGTGCCAGCAGTTACTCGGTTGGCGGGACCTACGAGCAGTACTTC. It specifies CASSYSVGGTYEQYF.

This chain joins TRBV18 and TRBJ2-1; perhaps TRBD2 as D (6 bases). The length of the CDR3 is 14 residues. CDR1 and CDR2 from the germline V gene are KGHSH and LQKENI. Trimming shortened V by 10 bases and J by 1 base, and 14 bases separated the two germline ends. The CDR3 coding sequence is TGTGCCACCTGGGGGGAACTTTCCTACAATGAGCAGTTCTTC. This encodes CATWGELSYNEQFF. Drawing the rest from reference TRBV18 and TRBJ2-1, the complete variable domain is NAGVMQNPRHLVRRRGQEARLRCSPMKGHSHVYWYRQLPEEGLKFMVYLQKENIIDESGMPKERFSAEFPKEGPSILRIQQVVRGDSAAYFCATWGELSYNEQFFGPGTRLTVL.

This clone was observed a single time. The V and J genes are TRBV5-1 and TRBJ2-5; 10 nucleotides line up with TRBD2. Germline V gene sequence: CDR1 SGHRS, CDR2 YFSETQ. The CDR3 runs to 14 residues. Trimming at V came to 3 bases and at J to 2 bases, leaving 1 base not matched to a gene. Here the CDR3 reads CASSSLAGQETQYF. The CDR3 DNA sequence: TGCGCCAGCAGCTCACTAGCGGGGCAAGAGACCCAGTACTTC.

This clone has a single count. J is TRBJ1-2 and V is TRBV5-1, with a weak D call TRBD1 (6 bases). The CDR3 sequence is 14 residues long. Germline CDR1 SGHRS, CDR2 YFSETQ. With 4 bases removed from V and 1 base from J, the gap between germline ends came to 11 bases. The CDR3 protein is CASSVGGRNYGYTF. The CDR3 DNA is TGCGCCAGCAGCGTCGGGGGGCGTAACTATGGCTACACCTTC. The full variable domain, rest sourced from reference TRBV5-1 and TRBJ1-2, is KAGVTQTPRYLIKTRGQQVTLSCSPISGHRSVSWYQQTPGQGLQFLFEYFSETQRNKGNFPGRFSGRQFSNSRSEMNVSTLELGDSALYLCASSVGGRNYGYTFGSGTRLTVV.

This chain joins TRBV9 and TRBJ1-2, with unresolved D. The germline CDR1 and CDR2 sequences are SGDLS and YYNGEE. The CDR3 loop spans 14 amino acids. The V gene lost 0 bases and the J gene lost 7 bases, with 13 bases spanning the gap. The CDR3 is CASSVGSGNGGYTF. CDR3 sequence (DNA): TGTGCCAGCAGCGTAGGGTCCGGGAATGGTGGCTACACCTTC. Full variable domain (outside the CDR3, taken from reference TRBV9 and TRBJ1-2): DSGVTQTPKHLITATGQRVTLRCSPRSGDLSVYWYQQSLDQGLQFLIQYYNGEERAKGNILERFSAQQFPDLHSELNLSSLELGDSALYFCASSVGSGNGGYTFGSGTRLTVV.

CDR3: CASSLDPSGVGSYNEQFF. The CDR3 coding sequence is TGTGCCAGCAGCTTAGATCCCAGCGGGGTAGGGTCCTACAATGAGCAGTTCTTC. This rearrangement joins TRBV7-8 to TRBJ2-1; TRBD2 aligns across 7 bases. This CDR3 contains 18 residues. Germline CDR1 is SGHVS and CDR2 is FQNEAQ. The V segment lost 1 base and the J segment 1 base; nucleotides outside the gene matches: 10. Drawing the rest from reference TRBV7-8 and TRBJ2-1, the complete variable domain is GAGVSQSPRYKVAKRGQDVALRCDPISGHVSLFWYQQALGQGPEFLTYFQNEAQLDKSGLPSDRFFAERPEGSVSTLKIQRTQQEDSAVYLCASSLDPSGVGSYNEQFFGPGTRLTVL.

This clone has just one count. This rearrangement joins TRBV7-3 to TRBJ2-1; tentative D call: TRBD2 (6 bases). Germline CDR1 is SGHTA and CDR2 is FQGTGA. This CDR3 has 14 amino acids. V was clipped by 3 bases and J by 12 bases, with 18 bases between them. CDR3 protein: CASSLRSPGERQFF. In nucleotides, the CDR3 is TGTGCCAGCAGCTTGAGGTCCCCGGGAGAAAGGCAGTTCTTC.

The V call is TRBV15, the J call TRBJ2-1; D perhaps matches TRBD2 (7 bases). Germline CDR1 reads LNHNV; CDR2 reads YYDKDF (reference sequence). V was pared by 0 bases and J by 7 bases, with 25 bases between. This CDR3 region has 19 residues. The CDR3 coding sequence is TGTGCCACCAGCAGAGAAACCCCAGGGGAGGGGGGCCTTTGGAATGAGCAGTTCTTC. Its protein is CATSRETPGEGGLWNEQFF. The full variable domain, rest sourced from reference TRBV15 and TRBJ2-1, is DAMVIQNPRYQVTQFGKPVTLSCSQTLNHNVMYWYQQKSSQAPKLLFHYYDKDFNNEADTPDNFQSRRPNTSFCFLDIRSPGLGDTAMYLCATSRETPGEGGLWNEQFFGPGTRLTVL.

The chain couples TRBV6-6 to TRBJ2-1, with TRBD2 as a possible D gene (6 bases). CDR1 and CDR2 from the germline V gene are MNHNY and SVGAGI (reference sequence). The ends were cut back, 0 bases at V and 2 bases at J, with 11 bases in the middle. The CDR3 loop spans 16 amino acids. The CDR3 bases are TGTGCCAGCAGTTACTCGAAGGGCGGGGCCTACAATGAGCAGTTCTTC. As protein: CASSYSKGGAYNEQFF.

The chain is built from TRBV28 and TRBJ2-7, with D possibly TRBD2 on 7 matching bases. The V and J ends lost 7 bases and 2 bases respectively, with 18 bases between them. This CDR3 contains 15 residues. Germline V lookup: CDR1 MDHEN, CDR2 SYDVKM. In nucleotides, the CDR3 is TGTGCCAGCACCCGGGGGGCAGGGTCCCCCTACGAGCAGTACTTC. Amino acids: CASTRGAGSPYEQYF.

The chain uses TRBV10-3 and TRBJ1-1; D is uncertain. CDR3 length: 13 residues. Germline CDR1 ENHRY, CDR2 SYGVKD. V lost 7 bases and J lost 0, with 9 bases in between. CDR3 sequence reads: CAITGNLNTEAFF. The DNA of the CDR3 is TGTGCCATCACAGGCAATTTGAACACTGAAGCTTTCTTT.

This chain links TRBV6-5 with TRBJ1-2; 7 positions agree with TRBD1. The CDR3 length is 13 residues. The J segment lost 2 bases and the V segment lost 6 bases, leaving 3 bases of the junction unmatched. Per germline, CDR1 MNHEY and CDR2 SVGAGI. The CDR3 loop reads CASSLGQNYGYTF. In nucleotides, the CDR3 is TGTGCCAGCAGCCTGGGACAGAACTATGGCTACACCTTC.

This clone was recorded a few times. The rearrangement links TRBV27 to TRBJ1-4; D gene unclear. The CDR3 is 15 residues long. V gave up 6 bases and J gave up 1 base, with 12 bases separating them. Germline loops: CDR1 MNHEY, CDR2 SMNVEV (reference sequence). The CDR3 DNA sequence: TGTGCCAGCAGGGGTGCGGGAGTAACTAATGAAAAACTGTTTTTT. Its protein product is CASRGAGVTNEKLFF.

This clone occurred once. This chain uses TRBV30 with TRBJ1-6; 9 bases agree with TRBD1. V trimming: 2 bases; J trimming: 1 base; junction bases outside the gene matches: 12. The CDR3 length is 19 residues. Germline CDR1 and CDR2: GTSNPN and SVGIG (reference sequence). The CDR3 DNA is TGTGCCTGGAGTCCCCCGCCGGGACAGGGAGATTCCTATAATTCACCCCTCCACTTT. Protein sequence: CAWSPPPGQGDSYNSPLHF.